This entry is about one T cell receptor (beta chain). This CDR3 is 15 amino acids long. Clinical history reported by participants formed the basis on which cohorts were assigned. This record belongs to a study of blood T cell repertoires in COVID-19. This table comes from immunoSEQ multiplex PCR, and its TCRdb copy is limited to in-frame clones, with some not included. The sample contains around 500,000 clones, approximately 91% of which appear only once. The sequenced sample was PBMCs or T cells enriched from blood (not recorded which). V is TRBV12-2 and J is TRBJ1-5; the D call in the table, TRBD1, was not verified against the DNA. TRBV12-2 is a pseudogene segment. The TCR was taken from a woman in her sixties or seventies who had recovered from COVID-19. CDR3 DNA: TGTGCAAGTCGCTTAGAGGGACAGGGTAGACAGCCCCAGCATTTT. As protein: CASRLEGQGRQPQHF.